The clone carrying this TCR beta chain was observed many times. Its antigen is not identified. The sample belongs to a study of identical twins. Template switching created a universal primer site, and the cDNA included unique molecular identifiers. One entry per CDR3 protein, called by TCRdb with MiXCR from the 5' RACE reads. The table includes about 890,000 distinct CDR3 sequences, over 9% detected once. Trimming shortened V by 1 base and J by 2 bases, and 11 bases separated the two germline ends. The germline V gene has CDR1 LGHDT and CDR2 YNNKEL (reference sequence). The CDR3 totals 16 residues. The study, taken as a whole, reports: Conclusions were based on cross-sectional statistical analysis, without following the same donors. Reduced insertions were recorded for abundant cord blood beta clonotypes, with no such pattern in memory repertoires. Weaker excess twin sharing was observed in beta out-of-frame sequences.

These data also featured in a second study, about yellow fever vaccine responses in identical twins.

The chain joins TRBV3-1 to TRBJ2-2; maybe TRBD2 (6 bases). The sample was PBMCs. The sequence came from a woman aged 18-35 years in good health. In DNA, the CDR3 is TGTGCCAGCAGCCAAGTCGGGAGAGGAAACACCGGGGAGCTGTTTTTT. Its protein product is CASSQVGRGNTGELFF. Drawing the rest from reference TRBV3-1 and TRBJ2-2, the complete variable domain is DTAVSQTPKYLVTQMGNDKSIKCEQNLGHDTMYWYKQDSKKFLKIMFSYNNKELIINETVPNRFSPKSPDKAHLNLHINSLELGDSAVYFCASSQVGRGNTGELFFGEGSRLTVL.